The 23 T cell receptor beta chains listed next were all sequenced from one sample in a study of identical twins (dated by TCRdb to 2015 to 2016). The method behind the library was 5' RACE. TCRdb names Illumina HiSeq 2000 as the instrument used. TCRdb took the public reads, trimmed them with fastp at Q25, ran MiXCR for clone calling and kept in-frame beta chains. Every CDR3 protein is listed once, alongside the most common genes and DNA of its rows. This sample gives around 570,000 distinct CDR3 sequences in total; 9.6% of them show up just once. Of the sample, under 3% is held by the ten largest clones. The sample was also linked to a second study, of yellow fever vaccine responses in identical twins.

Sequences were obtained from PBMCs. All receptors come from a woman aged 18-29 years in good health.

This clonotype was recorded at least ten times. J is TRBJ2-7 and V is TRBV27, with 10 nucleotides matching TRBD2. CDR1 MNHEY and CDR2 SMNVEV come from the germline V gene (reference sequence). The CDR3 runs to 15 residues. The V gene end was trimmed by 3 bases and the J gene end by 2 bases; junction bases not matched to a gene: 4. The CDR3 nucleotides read TGTGCCAGCAGTTTTACTAGCGGGGCGACCTACGAGCAGTACTTC. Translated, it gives CASSFTSGATYEQYF.

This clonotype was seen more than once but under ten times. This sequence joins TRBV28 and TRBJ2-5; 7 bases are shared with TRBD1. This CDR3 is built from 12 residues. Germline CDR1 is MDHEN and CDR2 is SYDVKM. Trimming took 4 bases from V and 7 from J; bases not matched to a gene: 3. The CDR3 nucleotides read TGTGCCAGCAGTTACAGGGGTGGGACCCAGTACTTC. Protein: CASSYRGGTQYF.

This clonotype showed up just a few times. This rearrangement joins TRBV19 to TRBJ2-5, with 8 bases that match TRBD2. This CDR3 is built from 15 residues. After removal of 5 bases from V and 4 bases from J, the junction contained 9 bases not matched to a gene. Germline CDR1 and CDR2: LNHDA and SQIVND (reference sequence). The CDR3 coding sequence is TGTGCCAGTAGTGCCGGGGTGGCGGGAGGAGAGACCCAGTACTTC. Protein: CASSAGVAGGETQYF.

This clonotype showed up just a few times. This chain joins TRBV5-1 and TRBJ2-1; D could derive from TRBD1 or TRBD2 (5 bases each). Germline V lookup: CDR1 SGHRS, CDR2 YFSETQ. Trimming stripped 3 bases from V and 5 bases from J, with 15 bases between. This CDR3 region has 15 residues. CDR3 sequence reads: CASSYRTGPHNEQFF. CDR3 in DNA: TGCGCCAGCAGCTACAGAACGGGACCACACAATGAGCAGTTCTTC.

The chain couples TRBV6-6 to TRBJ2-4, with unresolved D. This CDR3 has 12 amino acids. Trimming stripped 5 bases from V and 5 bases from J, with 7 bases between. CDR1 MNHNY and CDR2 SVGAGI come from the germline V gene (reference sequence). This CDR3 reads CASSPLENIQYF. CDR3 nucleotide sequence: TGTGCCAGCAGTCCCCTCGAAAACATTCAGTACTTC.

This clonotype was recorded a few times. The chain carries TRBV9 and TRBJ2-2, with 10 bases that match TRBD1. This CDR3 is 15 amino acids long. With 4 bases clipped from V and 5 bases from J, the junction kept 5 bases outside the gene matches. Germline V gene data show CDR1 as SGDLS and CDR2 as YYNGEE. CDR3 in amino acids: CASSMTGGHTGELFF. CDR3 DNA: TGTGCCAGCAGCATGACAGGGGGCCATACCGGGGAGCTGTTTTTT.

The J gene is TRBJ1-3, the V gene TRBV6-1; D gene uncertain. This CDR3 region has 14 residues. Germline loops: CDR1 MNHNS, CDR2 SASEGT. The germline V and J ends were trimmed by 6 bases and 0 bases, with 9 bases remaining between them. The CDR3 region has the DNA TGTGCCAGCAGACCACTAAGCTCTGGAAACACCATATATTTT. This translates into CASRPLSSGNTIYF.

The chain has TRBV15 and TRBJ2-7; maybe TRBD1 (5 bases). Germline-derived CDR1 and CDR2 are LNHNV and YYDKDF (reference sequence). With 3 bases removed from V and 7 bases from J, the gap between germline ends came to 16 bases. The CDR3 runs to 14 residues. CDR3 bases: TGTGCCACCAGCAGGCCTCCCCCAGGGATGGAGCAGTACTTC. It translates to CATSRPPPGMEQYF.

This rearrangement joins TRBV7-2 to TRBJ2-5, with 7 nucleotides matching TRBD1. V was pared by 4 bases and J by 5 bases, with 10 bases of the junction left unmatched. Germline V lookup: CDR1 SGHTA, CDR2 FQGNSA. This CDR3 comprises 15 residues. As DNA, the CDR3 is TGTGCCAGCAGCTACCTGAGGGGGCTCGGTGAGACCCAGTACTTC. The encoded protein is CASSYLRGLGETQYF.

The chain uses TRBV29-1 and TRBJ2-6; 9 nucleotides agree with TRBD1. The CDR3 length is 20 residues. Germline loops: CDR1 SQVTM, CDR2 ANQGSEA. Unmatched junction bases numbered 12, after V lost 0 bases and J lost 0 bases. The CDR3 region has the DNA TGCAGCGTTGAAGATATCACTCGACAGGGGGAGGGCTCTGGGGCCAACGTCCTGACTTTC. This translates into CSVEDITRQGEGSGANVLTF. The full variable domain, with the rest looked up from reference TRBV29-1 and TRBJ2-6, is SAVISQKPSRDICQRGTSLTIQCQVDSQVTMMFWYRQQPGQSLTLIATANQGSEATYESGFVIDKFPISRPNLTFSTLTVSNMSPEDSSIYLCSVEDITRQGEGSGANVLTFGAGSRLTVL.

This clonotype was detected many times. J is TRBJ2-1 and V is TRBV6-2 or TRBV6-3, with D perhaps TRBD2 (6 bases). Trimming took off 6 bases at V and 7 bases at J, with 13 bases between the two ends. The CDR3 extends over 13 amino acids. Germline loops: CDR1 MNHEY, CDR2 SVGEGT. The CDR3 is CASRNGGANEQFF. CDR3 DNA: TGTGCCAGCAGGAACGGCGGGGCAAATGAGCAGTTCTTC.

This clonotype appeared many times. The CDR3 loop reads CASSVPASTSGQLGFSYEQYF. The CDR3 nucleotides are TGTGCCAGCAGTGTCCCTGCATCGACTAGCGGGCAACTTGGTTTCTCCTACGAGCAGTACTTC. The chain recombines TRBV6-1 with TRBJ2-7, with 10 positions matching TRBD2. This CDR3 contains 21 residues. Germline loops: CDR1 MNHNS, CDR2 SASEGT. J was trimmed by 0 bases and V by 4 bases; bases with no gene match: 21.

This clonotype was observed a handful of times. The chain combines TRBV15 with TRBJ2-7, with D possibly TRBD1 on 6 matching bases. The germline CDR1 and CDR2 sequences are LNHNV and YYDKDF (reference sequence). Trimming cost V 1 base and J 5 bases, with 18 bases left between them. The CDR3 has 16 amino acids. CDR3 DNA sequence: TGTGCCACCAGCAGAGCCTTAAGACCACAGGGAAACGAGCAGTACTTC. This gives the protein CATSRALRPQGNEQYF.

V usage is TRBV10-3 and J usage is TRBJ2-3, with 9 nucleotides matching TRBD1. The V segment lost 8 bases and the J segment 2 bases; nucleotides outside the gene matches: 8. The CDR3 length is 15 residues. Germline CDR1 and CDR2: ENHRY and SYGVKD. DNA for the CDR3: TGTGCCATCGGACAAGGGACAGGGTCCACAGATACGCAGTATTTT. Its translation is CAIGQGTGSTDTQYF.

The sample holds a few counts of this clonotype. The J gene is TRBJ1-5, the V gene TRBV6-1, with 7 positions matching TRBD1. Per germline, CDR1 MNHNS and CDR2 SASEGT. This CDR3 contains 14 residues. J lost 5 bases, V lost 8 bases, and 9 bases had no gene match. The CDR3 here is CASGPQGVDQPQHF. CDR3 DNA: TGTGCCAGCGGACCGCAGGGGGTGGATCAGCCCCAGCATTTT.

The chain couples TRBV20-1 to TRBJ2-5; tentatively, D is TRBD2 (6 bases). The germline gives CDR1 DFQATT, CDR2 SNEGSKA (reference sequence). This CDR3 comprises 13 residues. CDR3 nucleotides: TGCACCCCCGCCGCGGGGATCCAAGAGACCCAGTACTTC. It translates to CTPAAGIQETQYF.

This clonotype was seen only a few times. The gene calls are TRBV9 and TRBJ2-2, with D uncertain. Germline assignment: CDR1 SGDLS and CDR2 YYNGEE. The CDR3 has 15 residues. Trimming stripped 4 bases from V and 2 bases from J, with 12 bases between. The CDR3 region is CASSPLVSNTGELFF. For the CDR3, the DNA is TGTGCCAGCAGCCCCCTAGTGTCTAACACCGGGGAGCTGTTTTTT.

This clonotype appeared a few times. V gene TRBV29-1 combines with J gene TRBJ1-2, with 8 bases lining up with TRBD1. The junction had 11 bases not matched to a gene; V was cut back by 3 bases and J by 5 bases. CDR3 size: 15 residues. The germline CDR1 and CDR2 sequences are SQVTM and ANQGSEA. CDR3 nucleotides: TGCAGCGTTGATCAGGGAGGACAGGGCCTATATGGCTACACCTTC. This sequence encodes CSVDQGGQGLYGYTF.

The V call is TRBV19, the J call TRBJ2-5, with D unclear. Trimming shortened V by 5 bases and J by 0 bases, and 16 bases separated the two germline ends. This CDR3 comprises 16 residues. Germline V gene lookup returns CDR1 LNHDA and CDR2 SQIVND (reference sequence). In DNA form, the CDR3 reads TGTGCCAGTAGTCTTGTATGGCAGTTGTACCAAGAGACCCAGTACTTC. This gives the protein CASSLVWQLYQETQYF.

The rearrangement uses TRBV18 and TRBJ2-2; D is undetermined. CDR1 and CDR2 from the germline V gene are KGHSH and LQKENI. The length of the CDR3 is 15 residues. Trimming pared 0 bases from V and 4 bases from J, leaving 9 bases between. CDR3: CASSPPGRSTGELFF. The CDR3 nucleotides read TGTGCCAGCTCACCACCAGGAAGGAGCACCGGGGAGCTGTTTTTT.

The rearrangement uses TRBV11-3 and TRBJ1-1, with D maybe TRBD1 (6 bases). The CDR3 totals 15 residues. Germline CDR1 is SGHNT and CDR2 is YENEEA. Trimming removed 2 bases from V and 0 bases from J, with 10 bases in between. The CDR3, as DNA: TGTGCCAGCAGCTTAAAGAACAGGGTGAACACTGAAGCTTTCTTT. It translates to CASSLKNRVNTEAFF.

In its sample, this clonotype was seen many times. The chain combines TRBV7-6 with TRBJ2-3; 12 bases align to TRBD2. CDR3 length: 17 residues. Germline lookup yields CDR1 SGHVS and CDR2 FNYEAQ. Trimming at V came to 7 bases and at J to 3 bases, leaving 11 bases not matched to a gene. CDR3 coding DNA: TGTGCCAGCACCTCTAGCGGGAGGGCCGACAGGACAGATACGCAGTATTTT. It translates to CASTSSGRADRTDTQYF.

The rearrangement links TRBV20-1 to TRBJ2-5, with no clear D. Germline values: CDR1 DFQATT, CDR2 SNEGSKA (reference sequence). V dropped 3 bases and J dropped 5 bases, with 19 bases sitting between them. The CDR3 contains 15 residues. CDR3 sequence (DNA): TGCAGTGCTAGTTTAGGGCCGGAGAGGCGGGAGACCCAGTACTTC. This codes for CSASLGPERRETQYF.